The 26 T cell receptor beta chains below were found in one sample sequenced in a study of blood T cell repertoires in COVID-19. Sequencing used immunoSEQ multiplex PCR; TCRdb keeps in-frame clones, though not all of them. The repertoire holds a few hundred thousand clones, around 84% seen once, with approximately 1.3% in the top ten. The sequenced sample was peripheral blood. The source is a woman aged 40 to 50 who had recovered from COVID-19.

The sample holds one count of this clone. The CDR3 sequence: CASSQGLAGAVNEQFF. The CDR3 DNA reads TGTGCCAGCAGCCAAGGACTAGCGGGGGCGGTAAATGAGCAGTTCTTC. The chain recombines TRBV14 with TRBJ2-1, with 12 bases matching TRBD2. The CDR3 has 16 amino acids. From germline, CDR1 is SGHDN and CDR2 FVKESK. V gave up 1 base and J gave up 7 bases; unmatched junction bases: 5.

The chain recombines TRBV7-2 with TRBJ1-3; D remains ambiguous. Trimming pared 5 bases from V and 0 bases from J, leaving 8 bases between. CDR1 SGHTA and CDR2 FQGNSA come from the germline V gene. CDR3 length equals 14 residues. The CDR3 DNA reads as TGTGCCAGCAGCCTAGGTATCTCTGGAAACACCATATATTTT. This codes for CASSLGISGNTIYF.

The rearrangement links TRBV7-2 to TRBJ1-2; D gene ambiguous. The CDR3 has 14 amino acids. V lost 5 bases and J 1 base, leaving 11 bases between the germline ends. The germline V gene encodes CDR1 SGHTA and CDR2 FQGNSA. The CDR3 DNA is TGTGCCAGCAGCAAGTCCCAGGATAACTATGGCTACACCTTC. Protein product: CASSKSQDNYGYTF.

The rearrangement links TRBV5-5 to TRBJ2-1; 8 nucleotides line up with TRBD2. Per the germline V gene, CDR1 is SGHKS and CDR2 is YYEKEE (reference sequence). With V trimmed by 4 bases and J by 0 bases, 3 bases remained unmatched. This CDR3 region has 15 residues. The CDR3 bases are TGTGCCAGCAGCCAGACTAGCGTCTCCTACAATGAGCAGTTCTTC. Residues: CASSQTSVSYNEQFF.

V is TRBV9 and J is TRBJ1-3, with D maybe TRBD1 (5 bases). Between the trimmed V and J ends, which lost 4 bases and 0 bases, there was a span of 11 bases. Germline CDR1 reads SGDLS; CDR2 reads YYNGEE. The CDR3 runs 15 residues. CDR3 DNA: TGTGCCAGCAGCCCAGCAGGGATCTCTGGAAACACCATATATTTT. It translates to CASSPAGISGNTIYF.

This clone came up a few times. The chain joins TRBV5-1 to TRBJ1-1; a possible D gene is TRBD1 (6 bases). CDR1 is SGHRS, CDR2 YFSETQ, per germline. The CDR3 loop spans 14 amino acids. V lost 2 bases to trimming and J lost 2 bases, with 10 bases between them. Here the CDR3 DNA reads TGCGCCAGCAGCTTCTGGGACAAAAACACTGAAGCTTTCTTT. This gives the protein CASSFWDKNTEAFF.

V is TRBV5-4 and J is TRBJ2-2, with TRBD1 as a possible D gene (6 bases). The CDR3 has 15 amino acids. CDR1 is SGHNT and CDR2 is YYREEE in the germline V gene (reference sequence). V dropped 4 bases and J dropped 4 bases, with 14 bases sitting between them. The CDR3: CASSQAGAGTGELFF. The CDR3 DNA reads as TGTGCCAGCAGCCAGGCAGGGGCGGGCACCGGGGAGCTGTTTTTT.

This chain joins TRBV19 and TRBJ1-2; 9 bases map to TRBD1. The CDR3 has 15 amino acids. Germline CDR1 LNHDA, CDR2 SQIVND (reference sequence). The V segment lost 6 bases and the J segment 4 bases; nucleotides outside the gene matches: 9. The CDR3 region has the DNA TGTGCCAGTAGAATACAGGGGGCGCCCTCCTATGGCTACACCTTC. Its protein product is CASRIQGAPSYGYTF.

The rearrangement joins TRBV27 to TRBJ2-7, with 10 bases lining up with TRBD1. Germline CDR1 reads MNHEY; CDR2 reads SMNVEV (reference sequence). V lost 0 bases and J lost 2; bases outside the gene matches: 1. The CDR3 has 15 amino acids. This chain's CDR3 is CASSLSGTGAYEQYF. The CDR3 DNA sequence: TGTGCCAGCAGTTTATCTGGGACAGGGGCCTACGAGCAGTACTTC.

The J gene is TRBJ1-2, the V gene TRBV6-1; D possibly corresponds to TRBD1 (6 bases). In germline, CDR1 is MNHNS, CDR2 SASEGT. V was trimmed by 4 bases and J by 3 bases, leaving 21 bases between them. CDR3 length equals 17 residues. CDR3 residues: CASSVGGLSGLDYGYTF. DNA for the CDR3: TGTGCCAGCAGTGTTGGGGGCCTCTCGGGATTGGACTATGGCTACACCTTC.

The rearrangement joins TRBV12-3 or TRBV12-4 to TRBJ2-1, with D unclear. The CDR3 runs to 13 residues. V was shortened by 1 base and J by 6 bases, with 7 bases between the two germline ends. The CDR3 bases are TGTGCCAGCAGTTTAGGTCCCAGCAATGAGCAGTTCTTC. Protein: CASSLGPSNEQFF.

The chain carries TRBV19 and TRBJ2-7; possible D gene TRBD1, 5 bases. CDR3 length equals 18 residues. Germline V CDR1 and CDR2: LNHDA, SQIVND (reference sequence). The V gene lost 1 base and the J gene lost 3 bases, with 22 bases spanning the gap. The CDR3 DNA reads TGTGCCAGTAGTATAGTGGCAGATCCGGGCCGACAGCACTACGAGCAGTACTTC. This sequence encodes CASSIVADPGRQHYEQYF.

V usage is TRBV5-4 and J usage is TRBJ1-4, with D unclear. CDR1 SGHNT and CDR2 YYREEE come from the germline V gene (reference sequence). The CDR3 totals 17 residues. The V end lost 0 bases, the J end lost 1 base, and 13 bases lay between the germline ends. The CDR3 sequence is CASSLVGVGETNEKLFF. For the CDR3, the DNA is TGTGCCAGCAGCTTGGTCGGGGTCGGGGAAACTAATGAAAAACTGTTTTTT.

V usage is TRBV4-3 and J usage is TRBJ1-2, with D possibly being TRBD1 (5 bases). V gave up 3 bases and J gave up 7 bases, with 12 bases separating them. Germline CDR1 reads LGHNA; CDR2 reads YSLEER. This CDR3 comprises 13 residues. The CDR3 spells CASSQAGSPGYTF. DNA of the CDR3: TGCGCCAGCAGCCAGGCAGGGTCCCCTGGCTACACCTTC.

The chain has TRBV6-5 and TRBJ1-2, with D perhaps matching TRBD1 (5 bases). The CDR3 is 13 amino acids. CDR1 and CDR2 (germline): MNHEY, SVGAGI. V shed 7 bases and J shed 4 bases, with 13 bases lying between them. CDR3 region: CASTPGGSYGYTF. The DNA for the CDR3 is TGTGCCAGCACCCCGGGGGGTAGCTATGGCTACACCTTC.

This clone was observed once. The rearrangement links TRBV28 to TRBJ1-2; maybe TRBD1 (5 bases). V was shortened by 4 bases and J by 10 bases, with 10 bases between the two germline ends. The CDR3 loop spans 11 amino acids. Per germline, CDR1 MDHEN and CDR2 SYDVKM. CDR3 DNA sequence: TGTGCCAGCAGTTCCGACAGCTACTACACCTTC. Its translation: CASSSDSYYTF.

The chain combines TRBV10-2 with TRBJ2-5; D not resolved. The V end was cut by 0 bases, the J end by 6 bases, with 17 bases between. The CDR3 is 16 residues long. In germline, CDR1 is WSHSY, CDR2 SAAADI. CDR3 DNA sequence: TGCGCCAGCAGTGAGTCTGGTTTGAGTATTTTCCAGACCCAGTACTTC. Its translation is CASSESGLSIFQTQYF.

This sequence joins TRBV3-1 (or the pseudogene TRBV3-2) and TRBJ1-6; 9 bases agree with TRBD1. Germline V gene data show CDR1 as LGHDT and CDR2 as YNNKEL (reference sequence). Trimming removed 11 bases from V and 10 bases from J; junction bases left unmatched: 9. The CDR3 spans 13 residues. For the CDR3, the DNA is TGTGCCGCCGCGGACAGGGGAGCCTCACCCCTCCACTTT. It is translated as CAAADRGASPLHF.

The genes are TRBV15 and TRBJ1-5; 8 nucleotides line up with TRBD1. J was trimmed by 6 bases and V by 0 bases; bases with no gene match: 7. The CDR3 consists of 16 residues. Per germline, CDR1 LNHNV and CDR2 YYDKDF (reference sequence). The CDR3 coding sequence is TGTGCCACCAGCAGAGAGGGGACAGGTAATAGTCAGCCCCAGCATTTT. The encoded protein is CATSREGTGNSQPQHF.

The chain recombines TRBV7-2 with TRBJ1-5; perhaps TRBD1 as D (6 bases). This CDR3 region has 16 residues. Germline values: CDR1 SGHTA, CDR2 FQGNSA. Trimming left V 5 bases short and J 4 bases short, with 18 bases between. The CDR3 spells CASSLGYREDNQPQHF. The CDR3 coding sequence is TGTGCCAGCAGCCTGGGCTACAGGGAAGATAATCAGCCCCAGCATTTT.

This chain joins TRBV18 and TRBJ2-7; tentative D call: TRBD1 (9 bases). The CDR3 runs to 16 residues. The germline CDR1 and CDR2 sequences are KGHSH and LQKENI. The V end lost 3 bases, the J end lost 6 bases, and 21 bases lay between the germline ends. The CDR3: CASSPPGSGGQGEQYF. In DNA form, the CDR3 reads TGTGCCAGCTCACCCCCTGGGAGCGGGGGACAGGGCGAGCAGTACTTC.

Worth noting for this clone: Distinct nucleotide sequences in the sample also encode this CDR3. This chain links TRBV9 with TRBJ2-1; D might be TRBD2 (6 bases). CDR3 size: 15 residues. V gave up 0 bases and J gave up 2 bases, with 9 bases separating them. CDR1 is SGDLS and CDR2 is YYNGEE in the germline V gene. The CDR3 bases are TGTGCCAGCAGCGTAGGTGGGGGGACCTACAATGAGCAGTTCTTC. It translates to CASSVGGGTYNEQFF.

The table lists this clone with a few counts. The gene calls are TRBV19 and TRBJ2-7; 9 nucleotides align to TRBD1. The ends lost 4 bases at V and 1 base at J; junction bases unmatched: 5. The CDR3 consists of 15 residues. Germline loops: CDR1 LNHDA, CDR2 SQIVND (reference sequence). CDR3 protein: CASSKGQGNSYEQYF. CDR3 bases: TGTGCCAGTAGTAAAGGACAGGGGAATTCCTACGAGCAGTACTTC.

The V call is TRBV19, the J call TRBJ1-1; tentatively, D is TRBD1 (5 bases). The CDR3 has 12 amino acids. CDR1 is LNHDA, CDR2 SQIVND, per germline (reference sequence). Trimming shortened V by 5 bases and J by 3 bases, and 7 bases separated the two germline ends. This chain's CDR3 is CASSPGYTEAFF. The CDR3 region has the DNA TGTGCCAGTAGTCCAGGGTACACTGAAGCTTTCTTT. The full variable domain, in which reference TRBV19 and TRBJ1-1 provide the parts outside the CDR3, is DGGITQSPKYLFRKEGQNVTLSCEQNLNHDAMYWYRQDPGQGLRLIYYSQIVNDFQKGDIAEGYSVSREKKESFPLTVTSAQKNPTAFYLCASSPGYTEAFFGQGTRLTVV.

This chain connects TRBV9 to TRBJ1-2; possible D gene TRBD1, 6 bases. The CDR3 covers 15 residues. Germline CDR1 SGDLS, CDR2 YYNGEE. The V end lost 0 bases, the J end lost 1 base, and 10 bases lay between the germline ends. This chain's CDR3 is CASSVVDSLNYGYTF. The CDR3 DNA follows: TGTGCCAGCAGCGTAGTGGACAGTCTTAACTATGGCTACACCTTC.

The rearrangement uses TRBV29-1 and TRBJ2-7; D is unresolved. Germline CDR1 and CDR2: SQVTM and ANQGSEA. This CDR3 is built from 11 residues. V shed 2 bases and J shed 1 base, with 3 bases lying between them. The CDR3 loop reads CSVESSYEQYF. CDR3 sequence (DNA): TGCAGCGTTGAATCTTCCTACGAGCAGTACTTC.